This is a list of T cell receptor beta chains from one sample in a study of cytotoxic CD8 clonotypes in ibrutinib-treated CLL. The assay was immunoSEQ multiplex PCR, and TCRdb's table has in-frame clones only and misses some. The sample holds some 300,000 clones; approximately 80% are singletons and the top ten take over 5.5%. This material consisted of PBMCs, taken before ibrutinib treatment. The receptors shown here come from a human donor with chronic lymphocytic leukemia. Both conserved end residues are part of each CDR3. D genes are given only for firm matches. Expanded clones are given a class, and other clones once, few, many or no size at all.

len	abundance	j_gene	d_gene	v_gene	CDR3aa	CDR3nt
16	-	TRBJ2-1	TRBD2	TRBV9	CASSPRTSGSYNEQFF	TGTGCCAGCAGCCCGCGGACTAGCGGGAGCTATAATGAGCAGTTCTTC
14	-	TRBJ2-7	-	TRBV5-1	CASSLMGVSYEQYF	TGCGCCAGCAGCTTGATGGGCGTTTCCTACGAGCAGTACTTC
14	-	TRBJ1-1	-	TRBV5-6	CASSTGLVNTEAFF	TGTGCCAGCAGTACAGGGTTAGTGAACACTGAAGCTTTCTTT
16	few	TRBJ2-7	TRBD1	TRBV9	CASSVGDRDTLYEQYF	TGTGCCAGCAGCGTCGGAGACAGGGACACCCTCTACGAGCAGTACTTC
12	-	TRBJ2-1	-	TRBV29-1	CSVFGLIDEQFF	TGCAGCGTTTTTGGGTTGATCGATGAGCAGTTCTTC
15	-	TRBJ1-5	-	TRBV27	CASSYKGNSNQPQHF	TGTGCCAGCAGTTATAAGGGCAATAGCAATCAGCCCCAGCATTTT
15	-	TRBJ2-3	TRBD2	TRBV6-5	CAIQGSGRAGNTQYF	TGTGCCATCCAGGGTAGCGGGAGGGCCGGGAATACGCAGTATTTT
13	few	TRBJ2-3	-	TRBV9	CASSVEGTDTQYF	TGTGCCAGCAGCGTAGAGGGTACAGATACGCAGTATTTT
14	-	TRBJ2-2	-	TRBV7-6	CASSTRRNTGELFF	TGTGCCAGCAGCACTAGACGGAATACCGGGGAGCTGTTTTTT
13	-	TRBJ1-1	-	TRBV2	CASSSQGNTEAFF	TGTGCCAGCAGCAGCCAGGGGAACACTGAAGCTTTCTTT
11	once	TRBJ2-5	-	TRBV29-1	CSGRSQETQYF	TGCAGCGGCCGCAGTCAAGAGACCCAGTACTTC
16	-	TRBJ2-1	TRBD2	TRBV28	CASSLLGGRAANEQFF	TGTGCCAGCAGTTTATTGGGCGGGAGGGCCGCTAATGAGCAGTTCTTC
16	-	TRBJ2-2	-	TRBV4-3	CASSHPRGKDTGELFF	TGCGCCAGCAGCCACCCCCGAGGGAAAGACACCGGGGAGCTGTTTTTT
14	few	TRBJ1-1	-	TRBV5-4	CASSLGQANTEAFF	TGTGCCAGCAGCTTGGGACAGGCGAACACTGAAGCTTTCTTT
15	-	TRBJ1-2	-	TRBV18	CASSPQFEVNYGYTF	TGTGCCAGCTCACCCCAGTTTGAAGTTAACTATGGCTACACCTTC
15	-	TRBJ2-3	-	TRBV15	CATSKYGANTDTQYF	TGTGCCACCAGCAAATACGGGGCTAACACAGATACGCAGTATTTT